The rows below give T cell receptor beta chains drawn from one sample of a study of T cell repertoires in cytomegalovirus infection. TCRdb re-analysed the reads in MiXCR, keeping a single row per CDR3 protein. The sample yields hundreds of thousands of distinct CDR3 sequences, around a third seen once. Their antigens are not known. Sequencing was performed on cultured PBMCs, taken from culture after CMV antigen stimulation. These receptors all come from a human donor in good health (CMV status not recorded). Some clones in this sample may be carry-over from other donors' samples. CDR3s include the opening cysteine and the closing phenylalanine or tryptophan. The D gene is left open where the match is weak. Size values are once, few and many counts, or a class for expanded clones, and some rows have none.

d_gene	v_gene	len	abundance	j_gene	CDR3nt	CDR3aa
-	TRBV12-3/TRBV12-4	13	many	TRBJ2-1	TGTGCCAGCAGTTTCTTAGTTTACAATGAGCAGTTCTTC	CASSFLVYNEQFF
-	TRBV4-1	17	-	TRBJ1-4	TGTGCCAGCAGCCAAGGATCGAACCTCGCAACTAATGAAAAACTGTTTTTT	CASSQGSNLATNEKLFF
TRBD2	TRBV6-5	17	few	TRBJ2-1	TGTGCCAGCAGTTCCGGGACTAGCGGGAGGGCCAGGAGTGAGCAGTTCTTC	CASSSGTSGRARSEQFF
-	TRBV5-1	15	-	TRBJ2-2	TGCGCCAGCAGCTTGAGTAGCCTGGACACCGGGGAGCTGTTTTTT	CASSLSSLDTGELFF
-	TRBV7-2	12	-	TRBJ1-2	TGTGCCAGCAGCTTAAGAGGGATAGGCTACACCTTC	CASSLRGIGYTF
TRBD1	TRBV27	15	-	TRBJ1-5	TGTGCCAGCAGGGAGGGGGCAGGGGGCAATCAGCCCCAGCATTTT	CASREGAGGNQPQHF
TRBD2	TRBV7-2	16	-	TRBJ2-1	TGTGCCAGCAGCCAATTAGCGGGAGGAATCTACAATGAGCAGTTCTTC	CASSQLAGGIYNEQFF
-	TRBV20-1	13	few	TRBJ1-1	TGCAGTGCTAGAGTCGCCGCACTAACTGAAGCTTTCTTT	CSARVAALTEAFF
-	TRBV28	12	-	TRBJ2-1	TGTGCCAGCTACCTGTCCTACAATGAGCAGTTCTTC	CASYLSYNEQFF
-	TRBV24-1	14	-	TRBJ2-2	TGTGCCACCAGTGATCCTAAGAACACCGGGGAGCTGTTTTTT	CATSDPKNTGELFF
-	TRBV20-1	10	few	TRBJ2-1	TGCAGTGCTAGATTGGCTGAGCAGTTCTTC	CSARLAEQFF
-	TRBV5-1	14	many	TRBJ1-4	TGCGCCAGCAGCTTGGACATAACTAATGAAAAACTGTTTTTT	CASSLDITNEKLFF
-	TRBV7-9	14	-	TRBJ2-7	TGTGCCAGCAGCTTAGAACAGGGCTCCTACGAGCAGTACTTC	CASSLEQGSYEQYF
TRBD2	TRBV7-4	16	-	TRBJ2-1	TGTGCCAGCAGCAGCCCTCTAGCGGGGGGATACAATGAGCAGTTCTTC	CASSSPLAGGYNEQFF
-	TRBV11-3	14	few	TRBJ2-1	TGTGCCAGCAGCTTAGGGAGAACCCCGAATGAGCAGTTCTTC	CASSLGRTPNEQFF
-	TRBV12-3/TRBV12-4	14	-	TRBJ1-3	TGTGCCAGCAGACCTAACGGCGGGGGAAACACCATATATTTT	CASRPNGGGNTIYF
-	TRBV7-8	16	-	TRBJ1-1	TGTGCCAGCAGCCCTAGAGGCCAGGGGATGGTAACTGAAGCTTTCTTT	CASSPRGQGMVTEAFF
-	TRBV12-3/TRBV12-4	15	few	TRBJ2-3	TGTGCCAGCAGTTTCGGGACTTCTAGCACAGATACGCAGTATTTT	CASSFGTSSTDTQYF
TRBD1	TRBV24-1	14	-	TRBJ2-5	TGTGCCACCAGTGACCTGGACAGGGTAGAGACCCAGTACTTC	CATSDLDRVETQYF
-	TRBV20-1	11	few	TRBJ2-6	TGCAGTGCAACTGGGGCCAACGTCCTGACTTTC	CSATGANVLTF
-	TRBV7-6	16	-	TRBJ2-4	TGTGCCAGCAGCTTAGGAACAGCCCAGACCAAAAACATTCAGTACTTC	CASSLGTAQTKNIQYF
-	TRBV5-1	15	few	TRBJ1-2	TGCGCCAGCAGCTTTAGGGGCGGATCAGACTATGGCTACACCTTC	CASSFRGGSDYGYTF
TRBD1	TRBV5-1	14	once	TRBJ2-2	TGCGCCAGCAGCCAGGGACAGCTGGCCGGGGAGCTGTTTTTT	CASSQGQLAGELFF
TRBD2	TRBV6-6	14	few	TRBJ2-2	TGTGCCAGCAGAACAAGCGGGACCGACGGGGAGCTGTTTTTT	CASRTSGTDGELFF
-	TRBV7-2	11	many	TRBJ2-1	TGTGCCAGCAGCTTCGTAAATGAGCAGTTCTTC	CASSFVNEQFF
TRBD1	TRBV6-2/TRBV6-3	15	-	TRBJ1-1	TGTGCCAGCAGTTACTCCGGGACAGGGGGCACTGAAGCTTTCTTT	CASSYSGTGGTEAFF
-	TRBV11-2	14	-	TRBJ1-1	TGTGCCAGCAGCTTACCGAACATGAACACTGAAGCTTTCTTT	CASSLPNMNTEAFF
TRBD1	TRBV11-2	11	few	TRBJ1-2	TGTGCCAGCAGCCCTGAGACAGGGACGACCTTC	CASSPETGTTF
TRBD1	TRBV28	19	-	TRBJ2-3	TGTGCCAGCAGTTTATTGGGCTTGACTGGACAGGGGGACACAGATACGCAGTATTTT	CASSLLGLTGQGDTDTQYF
TRBD2	TRBV27	15	-	TRBJ2-7	TGTGCCAGCAGTTCCCGGGTAGCGGGCTCCTACGAGCAGTACTTC	CASSSRVAGSYEQYF
-	TRBV15	13	-	TRBJ2-3	TGTGCCACCAGCACCACCTACACAGATACGCAGTATTTT	CATSTTYTDTQYF
TRBD1	TRBV12-5	13	-	TRBJ2-1	TGTGCTAGTGGCCCCGGGACAGCGGTCGAGCAGTTCTTC	CASGPGTAVEQFF